This TCR beta chain was retrieved from a study of cytomegalovirus exposure and HLA in healthy donors. V lost 4 bases and J lost 6; bases outside the gene matches: 9. In germline, CDR1 is LNHDA, CDR2 SQIVND (reference sequence). The CDR3 covers 14 residues. PCR involved 60 Vbeta and 13 Jbeta primers. TCRdb keeps only in-frame clones here, not all; method: immunoSEQ multiplex PCR. The sample has approximately 180,000 clones, nearly 80% seen once. This sequence originates from a man between 40 and 49 years old in good health and CMV-seropositive. Sequenced material: PBMCs. The chain carries TRBV19 and TRBJ2-7; TRBD1 matches 7 bases. The CDR3 spells CASSRQGGALEQYF. Here the CDR3 DNA reads TGTGCCAGTAGTAGACAGGGTGGTGCGCTCGAGCAGTACTTC.